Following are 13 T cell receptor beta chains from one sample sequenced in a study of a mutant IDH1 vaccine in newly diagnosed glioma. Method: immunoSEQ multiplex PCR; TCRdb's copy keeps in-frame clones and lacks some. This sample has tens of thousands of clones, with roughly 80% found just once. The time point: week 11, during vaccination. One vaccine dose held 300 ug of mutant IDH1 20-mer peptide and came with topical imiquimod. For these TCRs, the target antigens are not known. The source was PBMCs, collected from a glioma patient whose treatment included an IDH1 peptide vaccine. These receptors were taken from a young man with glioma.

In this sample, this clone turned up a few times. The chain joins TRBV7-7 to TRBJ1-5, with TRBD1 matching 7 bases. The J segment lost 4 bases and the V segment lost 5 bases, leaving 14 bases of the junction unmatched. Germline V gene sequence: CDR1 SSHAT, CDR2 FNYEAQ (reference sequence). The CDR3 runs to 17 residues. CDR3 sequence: CASSQGGDSYNNQPQHF. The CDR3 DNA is TGTGCCAGCAGCCAAGGAGGGGACAGCTATAATAATCAGCCCCAGCATTTT. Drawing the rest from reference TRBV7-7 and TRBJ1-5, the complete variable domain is GAGVSQSPRYKVTKRGQDVTLRCDPISSHATLYWYQQALGQGPEFLTYFNYEAQPDKSGLPSDRFSAERPEGSISTLTIQRTEQRDSAMYRCASSQGGDSYNNQPQHFGDGTRLSIL.

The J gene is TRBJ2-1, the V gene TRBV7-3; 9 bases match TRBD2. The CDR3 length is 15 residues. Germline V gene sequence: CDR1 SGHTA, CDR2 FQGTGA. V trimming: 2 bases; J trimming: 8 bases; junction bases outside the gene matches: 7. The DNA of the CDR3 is TGTGCCAGCAGCTTAGTCGCGGGAGGGCTAGATGAGCAGTTCTTC. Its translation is CASSLVAGGLDEQFF. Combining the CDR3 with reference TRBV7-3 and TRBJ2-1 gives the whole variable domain GAGVSQTPSNKVTEKGKYVELRCDPISGHTALYWYRQSLGQGPEFLIYFQGTGAADDSGLPNDRFFAVRPEGSVSTLKIQRTERGDSAVYLCASSLVAGGLDEQFFGPGTRLTVL.

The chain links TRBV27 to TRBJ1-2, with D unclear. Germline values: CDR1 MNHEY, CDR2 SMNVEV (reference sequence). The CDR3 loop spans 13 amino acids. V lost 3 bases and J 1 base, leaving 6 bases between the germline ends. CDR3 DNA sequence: TGTGCCAGCAGTTTCGGGGTTAACTATGGCTACACCTTC. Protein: CASSFGVNYGYTF.

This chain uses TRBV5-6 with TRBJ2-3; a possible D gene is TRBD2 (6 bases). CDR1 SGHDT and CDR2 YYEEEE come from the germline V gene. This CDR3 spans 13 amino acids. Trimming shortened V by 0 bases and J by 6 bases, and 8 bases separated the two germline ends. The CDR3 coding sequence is TGTGCCAGCAGCTTGGCAGGGAGGGATACGCAGTATTTT. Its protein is CASSLAGRDTQYF.

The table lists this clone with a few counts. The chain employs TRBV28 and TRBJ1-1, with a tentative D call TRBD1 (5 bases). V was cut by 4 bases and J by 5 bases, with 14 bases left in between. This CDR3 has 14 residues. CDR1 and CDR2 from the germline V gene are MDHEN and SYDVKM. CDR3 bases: TGTGCCAGCAGTTATATACAGGAGGGGACTGAAGCTTTCTTT. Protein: CASSYIQEGTEAFF.

CDR3 nucleotides: TGCGCCAGCAGCCAGGTAGCAAGGGACACCTTTAGCAATCAGCCCCAGCATTTT. It specifies CASSQVARDTFSNQPQHF. The chain recombines TRBV4-3 with TRBJ1-5, with D tentatively TRBD1 (6 bases). The CDR3 sequence is 18 residues long. Germline CDR1 is LGHNA and CDR2 is YSLEER. Trimming stripped 3 bases from V and 0 bases from J, with 18 bases between.

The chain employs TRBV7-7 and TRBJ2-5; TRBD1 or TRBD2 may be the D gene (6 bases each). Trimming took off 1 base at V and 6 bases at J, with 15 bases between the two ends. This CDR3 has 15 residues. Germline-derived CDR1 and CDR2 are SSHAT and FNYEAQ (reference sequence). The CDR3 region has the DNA TGTGCCAGCAGCTTAGGGGGCTGGGGGGCGAAGACCCAGTACTTC. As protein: CASSLGGWGAKTQYF.

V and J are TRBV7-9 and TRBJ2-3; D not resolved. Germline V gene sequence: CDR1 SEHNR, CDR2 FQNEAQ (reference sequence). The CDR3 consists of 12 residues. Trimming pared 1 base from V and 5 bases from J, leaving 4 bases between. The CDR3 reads CASSLEKDTQYF. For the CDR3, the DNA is TGTGCCAGCAGCTTAGAAAAAGATACGCAGTATTTT.

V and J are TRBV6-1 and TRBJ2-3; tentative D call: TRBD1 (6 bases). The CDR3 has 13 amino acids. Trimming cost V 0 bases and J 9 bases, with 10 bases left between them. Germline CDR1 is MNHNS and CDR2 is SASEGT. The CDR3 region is CASSEAQGMTQYF. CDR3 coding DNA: TGTGCCAGCAGTGAAGCACAGGGTATGACGCAGTATTTT.

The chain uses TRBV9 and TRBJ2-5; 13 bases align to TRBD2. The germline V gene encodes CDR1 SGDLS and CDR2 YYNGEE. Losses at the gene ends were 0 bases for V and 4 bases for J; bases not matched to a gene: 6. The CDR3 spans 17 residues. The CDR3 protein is CASSVGGLAGRGETQYF. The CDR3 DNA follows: TGTGCCAGCAGCGTAGGGGGACTAGCGGGGAGGGGAGAGACCCAGTACTTC.

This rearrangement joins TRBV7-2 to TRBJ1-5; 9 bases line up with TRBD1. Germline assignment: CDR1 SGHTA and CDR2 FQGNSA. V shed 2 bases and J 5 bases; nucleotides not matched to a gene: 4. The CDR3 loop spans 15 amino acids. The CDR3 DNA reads TGTGCCAGCAGCTTAAGGACAGGGGTGGATCAGCCCCAGCATTTT. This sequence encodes CASSLRTGVDQPQHF.

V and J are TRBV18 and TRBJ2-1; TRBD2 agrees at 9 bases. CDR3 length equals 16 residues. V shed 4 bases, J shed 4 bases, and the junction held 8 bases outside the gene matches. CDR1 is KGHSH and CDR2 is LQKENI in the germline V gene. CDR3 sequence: CASSREREVSYNEQFF. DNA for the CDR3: TGTGCCAGCTCACGGGAGCGGGAGGTCTCTTACAATGAGCAGTTCTTC. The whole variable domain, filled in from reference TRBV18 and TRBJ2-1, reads NAGVMQNPRHLVRRRGQEARLRCSPMKGHSHVYWYRQLPEEGLKFMVYLQKENIIDESGMPKERFSAEFPKEGPSILRIQQVVRGDSAAYFCASSREREVSYNEQFFGPGTRLTVL.

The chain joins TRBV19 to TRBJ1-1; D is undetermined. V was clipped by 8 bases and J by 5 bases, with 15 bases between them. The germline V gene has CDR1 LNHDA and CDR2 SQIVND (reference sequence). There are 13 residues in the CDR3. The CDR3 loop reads CASCSGVGTEAFF. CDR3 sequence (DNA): TGTGCCAGTTGTTCCGGGGTAGGGACTGAAGCTTTCTTT.